These 21 T cell receptor beta chains were all obtained from the same sample, sequenced in a study of blood T cell repertoires in COVID-19. The protocol was immunoSEQ multiplex PCR, while the TCRdb copy is restricted to in-frame clones and leaves out a portion. The repertoire has roughly 130,000 clones, about four fifths of them found once; the top ten carry roughly 8.7%. Sequencing was performed on peripheral blood. The receptors here all came from a man aged 25-40 years with COVID-19, enrolled during active disease.

This clone appeared a few times. The chain is built from TRBV27 and TRBJ1-2; a possible D gene is TRBD1 (6 bases). CDR3 length: 13 residues. Trimming removed 9 bases at V and 3 bases at J, with 14 bases between. Germline CDR1 is MNHEY and CDR2 is SMNVEV (reference sequence). The DNA for the CDR3 is TGTGCCAGGGGGGCCAGGGGTTACTATGGCTACACCTTC. Its protein is CARGARGYYGYTF.

This rearrangement joins TRBV27 to TRBJ2-1, with D hard to call. The CDR3 contains 11 residues. Germline loops: CDR1 MNHEY, CDR2 SMNVEV (reference sequence). Between the trimmed V and J ends, which lost 4 bases and 6 bases, there was a span of 4 bases. The CDR3 is CASSYFNEQFF. In DNA, the CDR3 is TGTGCCAGCAGTTACTTCAATGAGCAGTTCTTC.

The rearrangement uses TRBV19 and TRBJ1-4; no firm D call. The CDR3 has 18 amino acids. Deletions cut 1 base from V and 0 bases from J, with 15 bases between. Germline loops: CDR1 LNHDA, CDR2 SQIVND (reference sequence). The CDR3 region is CASSIGNPGKATNEKLFF. The CDR3 DNA reads as TGTGCCAGTAGTATAGGAAATCCGGGGAAGGCAACTAATGAAAAACTGTTTTTT.

The chain recombines TRBV11-2 with TRBJ2-4; no firm D call. Looked up from germline, CDR1 is SGHAT and CDR2 is FQNNGV. The V gene lost 2 bases and the J gene lost 0 bases, with 14 bases spanning the gap. The CDR3 extends over 17 amino acids. CDR3 region: CASSLTTDPLAKNIQYF. The CDR3 nucleotides read TGTGCCAGCAGCTTAACGACTGACCCTTTAGCCAAAAACATTCAGTACTTC. The variable domain in full, with the rest retrieved from reference TRBV11-2 and TRBJ2-4, is EAGVAQSPRYKIIEKRQSVAFWCNPISGHATLYWYQQILGQGPKLLIQFQNNGVVDDSQLPKDRFSAERLKGVDSTLKIQPAKLEDSAVYLCASSLTTDPLAKNIQYFGAGTRLSVL.

The genes are TRBV12-5 and TRBJ2-5, with TRBD2 matching 8 bases. The V gene's germline CDR1 is LGHNT and CDR2 FRNRAP. Trimming at V came to 9 bases and at J to 5 bases, leaving 11 bases not matched to a gene. The CDR3 contains 14 residues. The CDR3 sequence: CASSSSGSAETQYF. The CDR3 region has the DNA TGTGCTAGCTCCTCTAGCGGGTCTGCTGAGACCCAGTACTTC.

V gene TRBV19 combines with J gene TRBJ1-5, with no clear D. The CDR3 is 17 residues long. The V gene's germline CDR1 is LNHDA and CDR2 SQIVND (reference sequence). Trimming removed 6 bases at V and 2 bases at J, with 20 bases between. CDR3 region: CASRIGGNGYGNQPQHF. CDR3 sequence (DNA): TGTGCCAGTAGAATCGGAGGGAATGGGTACGGCAATCAGCCCCAGCATTTT.

The V and J genes are TRBV5-4 and TRBJ2-4; D not resolved. CDR3 length: 13 residues. The V gene lost 0 bases and the J gene lost 5 bases, with 6 bases spanning the gap. Germline assignment: CDR1 SGHNT and CDR2 YYREEE (reference sequence). This CDR3 is CASSLAGENIQYF. The DNA for the CDR3 is TGTGCCAGCAGCTTGGCCGGAGAAAACATTCAGTACTTC. The full variable domain, rest sourced from reference TRBV5-4 and TRBJ2-4, is ETGVTQSPTHLIKTRGQQVTLRCSSQSGHNTVSWYQQALGQGPQFIFQYYREEENGRGNFPPRFSGLQFPNYSSELNVNALELDDSALYLCASSLAGENIQYFGAGTRLSVL.

Only a few counts were recorded for this clone. The V call is TRBV7-9, the J call TRBJ2-5, with 9 bases fitting TRBD2. This CDR3 spans 16 amino acids. The germline gives CDR1 SEHNR, CDR2 FQNEAQ (reference sequence). Unmatched junction bases numbered 10, after V lost 4 bases and J lost 4 bases. This CDR3 reads CASSYQGELAGETQYF. The DNA for the CDR3 is TGTGCCAGCAGCTACCAAGGGGAACTAGCGGGAGAGACCCAGTACTTC.

This chain uses TRBV3-1 (or the pseudogene TRBV3-2) with TRBJ2-3; 9 bases are shared with TRBD2. CDR3 length: 15 amino acids. Per germline, CDR1 LGHDT and CDR2 YNNKEL (reference sequence). The V segment lost 8 bases and the J segment 2 bases; nucleotides outside the gene matches: 8. The DNA of the CDR3 is TGTGCCAGCGTGGCTAGCGGGATCCCCACAGATACGCAGTATTTT. Its translation is CASVASGIPTDTQYF.

The chain links TRBV5-1 to TRBJ1-1, with 9 bases lining up with TRBD1. CDR1 is SGHRS, CDR2 YFSETQ, per germline. With V trimmed by 7 bases and J by 5 bases, 9 bases remained unmatched. This CDR3 has 14 residues. This CDR3 reads CASSGTGSGTEAFF. The DNA of the CDR3 is TGCGCCAGCTCCGGGACAGGGTCGGGGACTGAAGCTTTCTTT.

The V and J genes are TRBV6-5 and TRBJ1-1, with TRBD1 as a possible D gene (6 bases). The germline V gene has CDR1 MNHEY and CDR2 SVGAGI. The CDR3 runs to 15 residues. The V and J ends lost 6 bases and 5 bases respectively, with 19 bases between them. Here the CDR3 reads CASRVDRSRRTEAFF. The CDR3 DNA follows: TGTGCCAGCAGGGTTGACAGGTCCCGCAGGACTGAAGCTTTCTTT.

The CDR3 DNA follows: TGTGCCAGCAGCTTGGAGCGGACAGGGAGACCTGAAGCTTTCTTT. The encoded protein is CASSLERTGRPEAFF. The chain combines TRBV5-6 with TRBJ1-1; 8 bases are a match to TRBD1. After removal of 0 bases from V and 6 bases from J, the junction contained 7 bases not matched to a gene. This CDR3 is built from 15 residues. In germline, CDR1 is SGHDT, CDR2 YYEEEE.

The chain joins TRBV4-1 to TRBJ2-7; weak D call: TRBD2 (6 bases). Trimming pared 2 bases from V and 4 bases from J, leaving 12 bases between. The CDR3 sequence is 14 residues long. CDR1 and CDR2 (germline): MGHRA, YSYEKL. DNA for the CDR3: TGCGCCAGCAGCCAAATCACGGCGGGATACGAGCAGTACTTC. It translates to CASSQITAGYEQYF.

This clone appeared once. The same CDR3 can be traced to other DNA sequences in this sample. The chain links TRBV18 to TRBJ2-7; possible D gene TRBD2, 6 bases. The V gene's germline CDR1 is KGHSH and CDR2 LQKENI. The CDR3 is 14 residues long. Trimming left V 2 bases short and J 1 base short, with 9 bases between. This CDR3 reads CASSPGTASYEQYF. CDR3 DNA sequence: TGTGCCAGCTCACCAGGGACTGCGTCCTACGAGCAGTACTTC.

This chain uses TRBV15 with TRBJ2-7; D might be TRBD2 (6 bases). Germline-derived CDR1 and CDR2 are LNHNV and YYDKDF (reference sequence). The CDR3 length is 16 residues. Trimming cost V 2 bases and J 1 base, with 15 bases left between them. CDR3 amino acids: CATSRPGVAASYEQYF. Written as DNA, the CDR3 is TGTGCCACCAGCAGACCCGGAGTAGCGGCTTCCTACGAGCAGTACTTC.

The rearrangement uses TRBV13 and TRBJ2-1; D unresolved. The germline V and J ends were trimmed by 1 base and 5 bases, with 9 bases remaining between them. Looked up from germline, CDR1 is PRHDT and CDR2 is FYEKMQ (reference sequence). The CDR3 loop spans 14 amino acids. In nucleotides, the CDR3 is TGTGCCAGCAGCTTAGACGTGAGGAACAATGAGCAGTTCTTC. Protein sequence: CASSLDVRNNEQFF. Variable domain in full (rest from reference TRBV13 and TRBJ2-1): AAGVIQSPRHLIKEKRETATLKCYPIPRHDTVYWYQQGPGQDPQFLISFYEKMQSDKGSIPDRFSAQQFSDYHSELNMSSLELGDSALYFCASSLDVRNNEQFFGPGTRLTVL.

The V call is TRBV7-2, the J call TRBJ1-4, with a weak D call TRBD1 (5 bases). V lost 1 base, J lost 3 bases, and 9 bases lay in between. The CDR3 is made up of 15 amino acids. Looked up from germline, CDR1 is SGHTA and CDR2 is FQGNSA. The DNA for the CDR3 is TGTGCCAGCAGCTTAGTTTCAGGGCCTAATGAAAAACTGTTTTTT. It codes for CASSLVSGPNEKLFF.

V gene TRBV11-2 combines with J gene TRBJ1-3; D remains unclear. Germline V gene lookup returns CDR1 SGHAT and CDR2 FQNNGV. Trimming shortened V by 2 bases and J by 3 bases, and 8 bases separated the two germline ends. This CDR3 has 14 amino acids. CDR3 bases: TGTGCCAGCAGCTTAAGCGGATTTGGAAACACCATATATTTT. Amino acid sequence: CASSLSGFGNTIYF.

The V gene is TRBV6-6, the J gene TRBJ2-3; TRBD2 aligns across 10 bases. The V segment lost 2 bases and the J segment 5 bases; nucleotides outside the gene matches: 4. The germline gives CDR1 MNHNY, CDR2 SVGAGI (reference sequence). The CDR3 totals 15 residues. The CDR3 bases are TGTGCCAGCAGTTACCGGTCTAGCGGGGGAGATACGCAGTATTTT. Encoded protein: CASSYRSSGGDTQYF.

The chain uses TRBV7-9 and TRBJ2-5; the match to TRBD1 covers 8 bases. Germline lookup yields CDR1 SEHNR and CDR2 FQNEAQ (reference sequence). There are 14 residues in the CDR3. V shed 5 bases and J 2 bases; nucleotides not matched to a gene: 4. The CDR3 DNA is TGTGCCAGCAGCCCGGACAGGGATCAAGAGACCCAGTACTTC. Its translation is CASSPDRDQETQYF.

V and J are TRBV19 and TRBJ1-2; 10 nucleotides align to TRBD1. Trimming cost V 5 bases and J 4 bases; bases outside gene matches: 10. Germline assignment: CDR1 LNHDA and CDR2 SQIVND (reference sequence). The CDR3 is made up of 16 amino acids. The CDR3 DNA reads TGTGCCAGTAGTCCCACAGACAGGGGGCTTGGCTATGGCTACACCTTC. Translated: CASSPTDRGLGYGYTF.